This TCR beta chain is drawn from a study of siplizumab effects on memory and regulatory T cells. From germline, CDR1 is SGHRS and CDR2 YFSETQ. Trimming removed 7 bases at V and 6 bases at J, with 16 bases between. The CDR3 has 13 residues. Clones were sequenced by immunoSEQ multiplex PCR, and TCRdb holds only the in-frame ones, with some missing. Among more than 90,000 clones, roughly 91% were seen once, and the ten largest hold around 12%. The chain joins TRBV5-1 to TRBJ1-2; D gene ambiguous. Sequencing was carried out using non-Treg CD4+ T cells sorted from blood. The receptor's source is a human donor in good health. As DNA, the CDR3 is TGCGCCAGCCGAGTTGGCCAGGCGGATGGCTACACCTTC. Amino acids: CASRVGQADGYTF.